The 14 T cell receptor beta chains below were found in one sample sequenced in a study of cytomegalovirus exposure and HLA in healthy donors. 60 Vbeta and 13 Jbeta primers were used in PCR. Produced via immunoSEQ multiplex PCR; TCRdb's table is partial and in-frame only. The sample consists of 100,000 or so clones, 78% of them appearing once. The sequencing sample was made of PBMCs. The source is a young man in good health and CMV-seronegative.

The chain joins TRBV7-9 to TRBJ2-1; D perhaps matches TRBD2 (6 bases). Trimming removed 2 bases from V and 2 bases from J, with 10 bases in between. The CDR3 covers 15 residues. The germline V gene has CDR1 SEHNR and CDR2 FQNEAQ (reference sequence). The CDR3 region has the DNA TGTGCCAGCAGCTTAACACCTAGCGCCTACAATGAGCAGTTCTTC. Its translation is CASSLTPSAYNEQFF.

The chain uses TRBV15 and TRBJ2-3, with 7 bases identical to TRBD2. Germline CDR1 and CDR2: LNHNV and YYDKDF (reference sequence). CDR3 length: 16 amino acids. Trimming cost V 0 bases and J 5 bases; bases outside gene matches: 8. The CDR3 DNA follows: TGTGCCACCAGCAGAGATTTAGTGGGGGGGGGAGATACGCAGTATTTT. Protein sequence: CATSRDLVGGGDTQYF.

This clone came up a few times. The chain has TRBV7-8 and TRBJ2-7; possible D gene TRBD1, 5 bases. The CDR3 loop spans 16 amino acids. The germline V and J ends were trimmed by 5 bases and 4 bases, with 21 bases remaining between them. Looked up from germline, CDR1 is SGHVS and CDR2 is FQNEAQ. The CDR3 DNA sequence: TGTGCCAGCAGCCCCGCGGCTTTGGCAAGGGGTTACGAGCAGTACTTC. Amino acids: CASSPAALARGYEQYF.

J is TRBJ2-3 and V is TRBV6-6; 10 bases align to TRBD1. J gave up 4 bases and V 2 bases, and 3 bases lay outside the gene matches. The CDR3 has 15 residues. Per the germline V gene, CDR1 is MNHNY and CDR2 is SVGAGI (reference sequence). CDR3 protein: CASSYLGQGADTQYF. The DNA for the CDR3 is TGTGCCAGCAGTTACCTTGGACAGGGGGCAGATACGCAGTATTTT.

The chain uses TRBV11-2 and TRBJ1-6, with D perhaps matching TRBD1 (5 bases). The CDR3 is made up of 19 amino acids. The V and J ends lost 0 bases and 0 bases respectively, with 15 bases between them. CDR1 SGHAT and CDR2 FQNNGV come from the germline V gene. CDR3 DNA sequence: TGTGCCAGCAGCTTAGAGCCCAGGGCGCCGAGCTCCTATAATTCACCCCTCCACTTT. Translating it yields CASSLEPRAPSSYNSPLHF. Based on the CDR3 plus reference TRBV11-2 and TRBJ1-6, the full variable domain is EAGVAQSPRYKIIEKRQSVAFWCNPISGHATLYWYQQILGQGPKLLIQFQNNGVVDDSQLPKDRFSAERLKGVDSTLKIQPAKLEDSAVYLCASSLEPRAPSSYNSPLHFGNGTRLTVT.

CDR3 sequence reads: CASSLDVERRGPLTDTQYF. CDR3 coding DNA: TGTGCCAGCAGCTTAGATGTGGAGAGGAGAGGTCCCCTCACAGATACGCAGTATTTT. The chain combines TRBV7-9 with TRBJ2-3; D remains unclear. The V gene's germline CDR1 is SEHNR and CDR2 FQNEAQ (reference sequence). V dropped 1 base and J dropped 2 bases, with 22 bases sitting between them. The length of the CDR3 is 19 residues.

J is TRBJ2-2 and V is TRBV29-1; TRBD1 might be the D (7 bases). Deletions cut 3 bases from V and 6 bases from J, with 8 bases between. CDR3 length: 12 residues. The V gene's germline CDR1 is SQVTM and CDR2 ANQGSEA. CDR3 nucleotides: TGCAGCGTTGACAGGGGGGCCGGGGAGCTGTTTTTT. Translation: CSVDRGAGELFF.

The chain carries TRBV6-5 and TRBJ2-7, with 8 bases aligning to TRBD1. The CDR3 is 13 residues long. With V trimmed by 7 bases and J by 6 bases, 8 bases remained unmatched. The germline V gene encodes CDR1 MNHEY and CDR2 SVGAGI. The CDR3 here is CASNRRQGAEQYF. In DNA form, the CDR3 reads TGTGCCAGCAACCGACGGCAGGGGGCCGAGCAGTACTTC.

The gene calls are TRBV9 and TRBJ2-5; D is perhaps TRBD1 (6 bases). Germline V lookup: CDR1 SGDLS, CDR2 YYNGEE. V gave up 4 bases and J gave up 2 bases, with 21 bases separating them. The CDR3 length is 17 residues. This CDR3 is CASSLGDTALLQETQYF. In DNA, the CDR3 is TGTGCCAGCAGCTTGGGGGACACGGCTTTGCTTCAAGAGACCCAGTACTTC. Together with reference TRBV9 and TRBJ2-5, the CDR3 gives the full variable domain: DSGVTQTPKHLITATGQRVTLRCSPRSGDLSVYWYQQSLDQGLQFLIQYYNGEERAKGNILERFSAQQFPDLHSELNLSSLELGDSALYFCASSLGDTALLQETQYFGPGTRLLVL.

J is TRBJ2-7 and V is TRBV27; D might be TRBD1 (7 bases). The V end lost 4 bases, the J end lost 0 bases, and 16 bases lay between the germline ends. The germline gives CDR1 MNHEY, CDR2 SMNVEV (reference sequence). The length of the CDR3 is 16 residues. The CDR3 DNA sequence: TGTGCCAGCAGTTACGCAGGGGGGACCAGCTCCTACGAGCAGTACTTC. The encoded protein is CASSYAGGTSSYEQYF.

As to this clone: The same CDR3 can be traced to other DNA sequences in this sample. The chain employs TRBV29-1 and TRBJ2-7, with D unresolved. The CDR3 loop spans 12 amino acids. The germline V gene encodes CDR1 SQVTM and CDR2 ANQGSEA. V lost 3 bases, J lost 1 base, and 7 bases lay in between. This chain's CDR3 is CSVDSGSYEQYF. For the CDR3, the DNA is TGCAGCGTTGATTCGGGTTCCTACGAGCAGTACTTC.

This clone has more than one count but fewer than ten. The chain couples TRBV5-1 to TRBJ2-7, with 8 bases aligning to TRBD1. Trimming took 5 bases from V and 2 from J; bases not matched to a gene: 12. Per the germline V gene, CDR1 is SGHRS and CDR2 is YFSETQ. The CDR3 contains 16 residues. In nucleotides, the CDR3 is TGCGCCAGCAGAAGTAATCGTCGACAGGGGCCCTACGAGCAGTACTTC. Amino acid sequence: CASRSNRRQGPYEQYF.

This clone was observed a few times. The chain recombines TRBV7-9 with TRBJ2-7, with 8 positions matching TRBD1. CDR1 is SEHNR, CDR2 FQNEAQ, per germline (reference sequence). With V trimmed by 5 bases and J by 6 bases, 12 bases remained unmatched. This CDR3 has 15 amino acids. CDR3 sequence: CASSPPPGTGGEQYF. CDR3 sequence (DNA): TGTGCCAGCAGCCCCCCTCCCGGGACAGGTGGCGAGCAGTACTTC.

This chain joins TRBV6-4 and TRBJ2-3, with D tentatively TRBD1 (5 bases). This CDR3 is 15 amino acids long. Germline CDR1 MRHNA, CDR2 SNTAGT. V lost 4 bases, J lost 0 bases, and 11 bases lay in between. CDR3: CASSVFDSSTDTQYF. Written as DNA, the CDR3 is TGTGCCAGCAGTGTATTTGACAGCAGCACAGATACGCAGTATTTT.